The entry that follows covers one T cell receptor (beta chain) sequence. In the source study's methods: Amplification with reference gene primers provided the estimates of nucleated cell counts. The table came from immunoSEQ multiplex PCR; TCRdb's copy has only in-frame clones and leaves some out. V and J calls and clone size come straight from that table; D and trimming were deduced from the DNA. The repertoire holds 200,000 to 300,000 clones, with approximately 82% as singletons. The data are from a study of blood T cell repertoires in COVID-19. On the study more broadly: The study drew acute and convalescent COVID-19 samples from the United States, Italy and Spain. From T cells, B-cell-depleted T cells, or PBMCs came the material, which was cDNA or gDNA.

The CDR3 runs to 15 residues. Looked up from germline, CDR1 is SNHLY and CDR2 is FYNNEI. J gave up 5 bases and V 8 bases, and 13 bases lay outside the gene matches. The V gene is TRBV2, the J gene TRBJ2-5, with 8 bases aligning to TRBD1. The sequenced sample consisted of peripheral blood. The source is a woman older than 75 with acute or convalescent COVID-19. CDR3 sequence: CASGETGGPVETQYF. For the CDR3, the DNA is TGTGCCAGCGGCGAAACAGGGGGTCCGGTTGAGACCCAGTACTTC.